Listed here are 18 T cell receptor beta chains from one sample, sequenced in a study of vaccination and CD4 T cells after COVID-19. Their recognized antigens are unknown. As to treatment: roughly 10-day PBMC culture with coronavirus spike peptide pools or control peptides (ViraFEST assay). With the Oncomine TCR Beta short-read assay, DNA from cultured CD4+ T cells was sequenced. Each CDR3 protein is one row after TCRdb ran MiXCR on the PCR reads. The table records roughly 15,000 distinct CDR3 sequences, around four fifths of them present only once. Sequenced material: CD4+ T cells from blood, cultured in vitro. The receptors here all came from a human donor who had recovered from COVID-19.

This chain uses TRBV20-1 with TRBJ1-5; 7 bases fit TRBD1. The CDR3 loop spans 12 amino acids. The junction had 4 bases not matched to a gene; V was cut back by 6 bases and J by 5 bases. The germline CDR1 and CDR2 sequences are DFQATT and SNEGSKA (reference sequence). The CDR3 sequence is CSAGTADQPQHF. For the CDR3, the DNA is TGCAGTGCAGGGACAGCTGATCAGCCCCAGCATTTT.

The V call is TRBV6-1, the J call TRBJ1-5; 9 bases match TRBD1. The CDR3 extends over 16 amino acids. V was clipped by 2 bases and J by 8 bases; unmatched bases: 10. The V gene's germline CDR1 is MNHNS and CDR2 SASEGT. The CDR3 loop is CASSESGQGRAKPQHF. The CDR3 bases are TGTGCCAGCAGTGAATCAGGACAGGGGCGCGCCAAGCCCCAGCATTTT.

J is TRBJ2-2 and V is TRBV7-3, with 12 bases lining up with TRBD2. Unmatched junction bases numbered 2, after V lost 0 bases and J lost 6 bases. The CDR3 covers 16 residues. CDR1 SGHTA and CDR2 FQGTGA come from the germline V gene. The CDR3 bases are TGTGCCAGCAGCTTAACGCGACTAGCGGGGGCCGGGGAGCTGTTTTTT. It translates to CASSLTRLAGAGELFF.

The J gene is TRBJ2-7, the V gene TRBV19; possible D gene TRBD2, 6 bases. The CDR3 consists of 13 residues. Trimming removed 7 bases from V and 7 bases from J, with 17 bases in between. CDR1 and CDR2 (germline): LNHDA, SQIVND (reference sequence). CDR3 loop: CASNHIGAGEQYF. CDR3 nucleotide sequence: TGTGCCAGTAATCATATAGGGGCGGGGGAGCAGTACTTC.

The chain links TRBV20-1 to TRBJ1-1; no definite D call. Looked up from germline, CDR1 is DFQATT and CDR2 is SNEGSKA (reference sequence). This CDR3 has 11 residues. V lost 7 bases to trimming and J lost 1 base, with 7 bases between them. DNA for the CDR3: TGCAGTGAGGAGGAGAACACTGAAGCTTTCTTT. This sequence encodes CSEEENTEAFF.

The chain recombines TRBV20-1 with TRBJ2-5; 11 bases match TRBD2. The CDR3 covers 15 residues. The V segment lost 3 bases and the J segment 4 bases; nucleotides outside the gene matches: 7. Germline CDR1 DFQATT, CDR2 SNEGSKA (reference sequence). CDR3 in DNA: TGCAGTGCTAGGAATAGCGGGAGGGCCGTAGAGACCCAGTACTTC. Encoded protein: CSARNSGRAVETQYF.

The V and J genes are TRBV20-1 and TRBJ2-3, with 10 bases that match TRBD2. The CDR3 runs 15 residues. Germline lookup yields CDR1 DFQATT and CDR2 SNEGSKA (reference sequence). The V gene end was trimmed by 3 bases and the J gene end by 3 bases; junction bases not matched to a gene: 6. The CDR3 DNA is TGCAGTGCTAGGACTGATAGCGGGAGGACAGATACGCAGTATTTT. This sequence encodes CSARTDSGRTDTQYF.

The chain combines TRBV4-2 with TRBJ1-2, with 11 positions matching TRBD1. The germline gives CDR1 LGHNA, CDR2 YNFKEQ. With 6 bases clipped from V and 4 bases from J, the junction kept 7 bases outside the gene matches. There are 15 residues in the CDR3. As DNA, the CDR3 is TGTGCCAGCAGGAGCGGGACAGGGGGGGTCTATGGCTACACCTTC. It codes for CASRSGTGGVYGYTF.

The chain is built from TRBV23-1 and TRBJ1-2, with D possibly TRBD1 on 5 matching bases. TRBV23-1 is annotated as an ORF whose role is uncertain. The CDR3 has 14 residues. The V gene lost 10 bases and the J gene lost 3 bases, with 18 bases spanning the gap. The chain's CDR3 is CATSRRNRHYGYTF. DNA for the CDR3: TGCGCCACCTCAAGACGGAACAGGCACTATGGCTACACCTTC.

The V call is TRBV7-2, the J call TRBJ1-5; the D is unclear. The ends were cut back, 4 bases at V and 2 bases at J, with 12 bases in the middle. Germline CDR1 SGHTA, CDR2 FQGNSA. This CDR3 is 15 amino acids long. CDR3 coding DNA: TGTGCCAGCAGCTACAAGGGTCTGGGCAATCAGCCCCAGCATTTT. Translated: CASSYKGLGNQPQHF.

This chain connects TRBV27 to TRBJ1-6; 8 bases match TRBD1. This CDR3 is 17 amino acids long. V gave up 6 bases and J gave up 4 bases; unmatched junction bases: 11. Per the germline V gene, CDR1 is MNHEY and CDR2 is SMNVEV (reference sequence). CDR3 region: CASRIKTGAPYNSPLHF. The CDR3 region has the DNA TGTGCCAGCAGGATAAAGACAGGGGCCCCATATAATTCACCCCTCCACTTT.

This clonotype was recorded only once. The chain employs TRBV7-3 and TRBJ2-1; TRBD1 aligns across 8 bases. The CDR3 loop spans 15 amino acids. The germline CDR1 and CDR2 sequences are SGHTA and FQGTGA. The V and J ends lost 5 bases and 2 bases, in that order; junction bases with no gene match: 5. The CDR3 DNA reads TGTGCCAGCAGCCGACAGGGGACCACCTACAATGAGCAGTTCTTC. Translating gives CASSRQGTTYNEQFF. The whole variable domain, filled in from reference TRBV7-3 and TRBJ2-1, reads GAGVSQTPSNKVTEKGKYVELRCDPISGHTALYWYRQSLGQGPEFLIYFQGTGAADDSGLPNDRFFAVRPEGSVSTLKIQRTERGDSAVYLCASSRQGTTYNEQFFGPGTRLTVL.

The rearrangement uses TRBV7-3 and TRBJ2-5; 7 bases align to TRBD1. The CDR3 length is 13 residues. After removal of 4 bases from V and 4 bases from J, the junction contained 3 bases not matched to a gene. The germline V gene encodes CDR1 SGHTA and CDR2 FQGTGA. The CDR3 nucleotides read TGTGCCAGCAGCTCGACAGGGCGAGAGACCCAGTACTTC. It specifies CASSSTGRETQYF.

The table lists this clonotype with a count of one. This sequence joins TRBV27 and TRBJ2-1, with 7 positions matching TRBD2. Germline V gene data show CDR1 as MNHEY and CDR2 as SMNVEV (reference sequence). The CDR3 spans 17 residues. V shed 6 bases and J 3 bases; nucleotides not matched to a gene: 14. The CDR3 loop reads CASSFWPGTTGYNEQFF. In DNA, the CDR3 is TGTGCCAGCAGCTTCTGGCCCGGGACTACTGGCTACAATGAGCAGTTCTTC.

The DNA for the CDR3 is TGTGCCAGCAGATCGACAGCTGCCACTGAAGCTTTCTTT. Translated: CASRSTAATEAFF. J is TRBJ1-1 and V is TRBV6-1; D perhaps matches TRBD1 (5 bases). There are 13 residues in the CDR3. Deletions cut 6 bases from V and 4 bases from J, with 12 bases between. CDR1 MNHNS and CDR2 SASEGT come from the germline V gene.

The V gene is TRBV6-5, the J gene TRBJ1-2; D might be TRBD1 (6 bases). This CDR3 comprises 15 residues. V lost 0 bases and J 7 bases, leaving 15 bases between the germline ends. CDR1 is MNHEY, CDR2 SVGAGI, per germline. The CDR3 DNA reads TGTGCCAGCAGTTACTCGATTGGGGACAAGGCTGGCTACACCTTC. Translated: CASSYSIGDKAGYTF.

The chain recombines TRBV15 with TRBJ1-1; 11 positions agree with TRBD1. Germline CDR1 and CDR2: LNHNV and YYDKDF (reference sequence). The length of the CDR3 is 16 residues. The J segment lost 3 bases and the V segment lost 5 bases, leaving 8 bases of the junction unmatched. As DNA, the CDR3 is TGTGCCACCAGCCGGACAGGGGGCCAGGTGGACACTGAAGCTTTCTTT. Its translation is CATSRTGGQVDTEAFF.

V is TRBV20-1 and J is TRBJ1-2; the match to TRBD1 covers 7 bases. V shed 6 bases, J shed 4 bases, and the junction held 5 bases outside the gene matches. The CDR3 sequence is 12 residues long. Germline V lookup: CDR1 DFQATT, CDR2 SNEGSKA (reference sequence). The CDR3 bases are TGCAGTGCCCCGACAGGGACCTATGGCTACACCTTC. Encoded protein: CSAPTGTYGYTF.